This T cell receptor (beta chain) was captured by sequencing in a study of blood T cell repertoires in COVID-19. Study background: Specimens from acute and convalescent COVID-19 originated in the United States, Italy and Spain. In each case, the material was cDNA or gDNA derived from T cells, B-cell-depleted T cells, or PBMCs.

Self-reported history from a screening survey and questionnaire set each donor's cohort. Original processing methods: Amplified reference gene primers provided the basis for estimating nucleated cell counts. The repertoire was sequenced with immunoSEQ multiplex PCR; TCRdb's copy has only in-frame clones and lacks some. Clonal size and the V and J genes are those of that table, whereas D and trimming came from the DNA. The sample records around 190,000 clones, roughly 90% being singletons. This clone showed up just once. CDR3 size: 15 residues. Germline V gene sequence: CDR1 PRHDT, CDR2 FYEKMQ (reference sequence). Trimming took 5 bases from V and 9 from J; bases not matched to a gene: 11.

The rearrangement uses TRBV13 and TRBJ2-1; 9 nucleotides align to TRBD2. Sequences were obtained from PBMCs or T cells enriched from blood (not recorded which). The TCR comes from a man aged 18-30 years with acute COVID-19. The DNA for the CDR3 is TGTGCCAGCAGCCCCGAGGGCGGGAGGGCGATTGAGCAGTTCTTC. Residues: CASSPEGGRAIEQFF. Together with reference TRBV13 and TRBJ2-1, the CDR3 gives the full variable domain: AAGVIQSPRHLIKEKRETATLKCYPIPRHDTVYWYQQGPGQDPQFLISFYEKMQSDKGSIPDRFSAQQFSDYHSELNMSSLELGDSALYFCASSPEGGRAIEQFFGPGTRLTVL.